This TCR beta chain appears in the sequencing data of a study of cytomegalovirus exposure and HLA in healthy donors. The PCR employed 60 Vbeta primers together with 13 Jbeta primers. Sequencing was performed with immunoSEQ multiplex PCR; in TCRdb, only in-frame clones are kept and a portion is missing. The table shows approximately 160,000 clones, with about 64% occurring only once. Sequenced sample: PBMCs. The origin of this receptor is a middle-aged man in good health and CMV-seronegative.

The CDR3 here is CASSEWGGPGYEQYF. The DNA of the CDR3 is TGTGCCAGCAGTGAATGGGGGGGACCAGGCTACGAGCAGTACTTC. The V gene is TRBV6-1, the J gene TRBJ2-7, with TRBD2 matching 7 bases. With 2 bases clipped from V and 3 bases from J, the junction kept 7 bases outside the gene matches. Germline CDR1 and CDR2: MNHNS and SASEGT. The CDR3 loop spans 15 amino acids.